The T cell receptor beta chain under discussion was sequenced for a study of identical twins. TCRdb analysed the 5' RACE reads with MiXCR anew, one entry per CDR3 protein. In the table there are some 200,000 distinct CDR3 sequences, around 6.9% of which are singletons. CDR3 length: 12 residues. Germline CDR1 DFQATT, CDR2 SNEGSKA (reference sequence). The trim removed 3 bases at V and 7 bases at J, leaving 1 base unmatched. This clonotype has at least ten counts. The sample also formed part of further work on yellow fever vaccine responses in identical twins. That work adds: Twins' vaccine T cell response reportedly gave the appearance of partial convergence and partial personalization.

The specimen sequenced was memory (CD45RO+) T cells sorted from blood. The origin of this receptor is a woman between 18 and 29 years old in good health. J is TRBJ2-1 and V is TRBV20-1; TRBD1 matches at 9 bases. The CDR3 loop reads CSARTGGNEQFF. The CDR3 DNA reads as TGCAGTGCTAGGACAGGGGGGAATGAGCAGTTCTTC.